The next 14 T cell receptor beta chains were all read from a single sample in a study of tumor-infiltrating lymphocytes in primary liver carcinoma. Researchers generated TCR beta cDNA from 500 to 600 ng of total RNA, relying on a constant-region primer. It was through three nested multiplex PCR rounds of slightly modified ARM-PCR that TCR beta libraries arose. The first two PCR rounds used TRBV1-TRBV30 primers with a Cbeta primer, around 10 cycles each. TCRdb reprocessed the multiplex PCR reads via MiXCR and lists one record per CDR3 protein. The sample consists of 330,000 or so distinct CDR3 sequences, around 60% of them appearing once. The authors took blood RNA from unsorted whole blood and also extracted germline DNA. Sequenced: peripheral blood. The receptors come from a man aged 35 to 55 with primary liver carcinoma and hepatitis B virus infection.

In regard to this clonotype: A junction boundary mismatches the germline segment, possibly from a read error. The V gene is TRBV6-2 or TRBV6-3, the J gene TRBJ1-5; D is undetermined. The CDR3 length is 16 residues. The V gene's germline CDR1 is MNHEY and CDR2 SVGEGT. The CDR3, as DNA: TGTGCCAGTAGTTACCCGCAGGTTGGTATCAATCAGCCCCAGCATTTT. Amino acids: CASSYPQVGINQPQHF.

On this clonotype itself: This is likely a read error, given that the CDR3 carries no conserved phenylalanine or tryptophan at its end. The genes are TRBV6-2 or TRBV6-3 and TRBJ2-7; TRBD2 agrees at 10 bases. From germline, CDR1 is MNHEY and CDR2 SVGEGT. This CDR3 contains 16 residues. V lost 7 bases to trimming and J lost 4 bases; unmatched junction nucleotides: 13. CDR3 bases: TGTGCCAGCACCAACGAGGCTAGCGGGAGCTGGTACGAGCAGTACCTC. The encoded protein is CASTNEASGSWYEQYL.

At least ten counts were recorded for this clonotype. V gene TRBV6-1 combines with J gene TRBJ2-7; 7 nucleotides align to TRBD1. The V and J ends lost 6 bases and 2 bases, in that order; junction bases with no gene match: 7. Germline CDR1 and CDR2: MNHNS and SASEGT. The CDR3 extends over 14 amino acids. The CDR3 nucleotides read TGTGCCAGCAGCGAGGGGGCTCCCCCCTACGAGCAGTACTTC. It codes for CASSEGAPPYEQYF.

In this sample, this clonotype turned up many times. The chain employs TRBV4-1 and TRBJ2-3; D remains ambiguous. Per the germline V gene, CDR1 is MGHRA and CDR2 is YSYEKL. With 1 base removed from V and 4 bases from J, the gap between germline ends came to 9 bases. The CDR3 totals 14 residues. The CDR3 coding sequence is TGCGCCAGCAGCCAAGTTTCGGTACCAGATACGCAGTATTTT. Translated, it gives CASSQVSVPDTQYF.

This clonotype came up once. The chain recombines TRBV11-2 with TRBJ2-5, with 7 positions matching TRBD2. J lost 7 bases, V lost 4 bases, and 15 bases had no gene match. Germline loops: CDR1 SGHAT, CDR2 FQNNGV. CDR3 length: 16 residues. CDR3 in amino acids: CASSSTSVRAPGTQYF. The CDR3, as DNA: TGTGCCAGCAGCTCTACTAGCGTGAGGGCCCCGGGGACCCAGTACTTC.

This clonotype was picked up a small number of times. The chain recombines TRBV2 with TRBJ2-5, with TRBD1 matching 9 bases. V lost 4 bases to trimming and J lost 4 bases; unmatched junction nucleotides: 1. Germline assignment: CDR1 SNHLY and CDR2 FYNNEI. The CDR3 contains 13 residues. CDR3 protein: CASSGQGVETQYF. The CDR3 region has the DNA TGTGCCAGCAGTGGACAGGGGGTAGAGACCCAGTACTTC.

This sequence joins TRBV4-1 and TRBJ2-7, with D possibly called TRBD1 or TRBD2 (6 bases each). V was pared by 1 base and J by 0 bases, with 13 bases between. CDR1 MGHRA and CDR2 YSYEKL come from the germline V gene. The CDR3 is 16 amino acids. CDR3 DNA sequence: TGCGCCAGCAGCCAAGCGGAGGGGGGACTCTCCTACGAGCAGTACTTC. This codes for CASSQAEGGLSYEQYF.

V gene TRBV5-4 combines with J gene TRBJ2-1; no clear D. From germline, CDR1 is SGHNT and CDR2 YYREEE (reference sequence). The CDR3 contains 16 residues. The V gene lost 0 bases and the J gene lost 2 bases, with 12 bases spanning the gap. In DNA form, the CDR3 reads TGTGCCAGCAGCTTGGGGCAGTCGAGACCCTACAATGAGCAGTTCTTC. This encodes CASSLGQSRPYNEQFF.

To note about this clonotype: With a much larger clone just one base away, this may be a read error. The genes are TRBV6-6 and TRBJ2-1; 10 bases align to TRBD2. Germline assignment: CDR1 MNHNY and CDR2 SVGAGI (reference sequence). With V trimmed by 0 bases and J by 3 bases, 11 bases remained unmatched. CDR3 size: 19 residues. Here the CDR3 DNA reads TGTGCCAGCAGTTACTCGGTAGGGACTTTAGCGGGAGGCTACAATGAGCAGTTCTTC. Amino acid sequence: CASSYSVGTLAGGYNEQFF.

Comment on this clonotype: This may come from a read error, since a much larger clone is one base off. The chain uses TRBV6-1 and TRBJ2-3; D is unresolved. This CDR3 region has 15 residues. Trimming left V 4 bases short and J 0 bases short, with 11 bases between. The germline V gene has CDR1 MNHNS and CDR2 SASEGT. CDR3 DNA: TGTGCCAGCAGTGCGACAAGGGTTAGCACAGATACGCAGTATTTT. It yields the protein CASSATRVSTDTQYF.

This clonotype was counted only a few times. The V and J genes are TRBV5-5 and TRBJ2-1; tentatively, D is TRBD1 (6 bases). Germline CDR1 and CDR2: SGHKS and YYEKEE (reference sequence). This CDR3 has 15 residues. V lost 4 bases to trimming and J lost 4 bases, with 15 bases between them. DNA for the CDR3: TGTGCCAGCAGCAGGGGACAAATTAATTACAATGAGCAGTTCTTC. It is translated as CASSRGQINYNEQFF.

Concerning this clonotype itself: The final CDR3 position lacks the conserved phenylalanine or tryptophan, pointing to a likely read error. The rearrangement joins TRBV11-2 to TRBJ2-5; 9 nucleotides align to TRBD1. CDR1 and CDR2 from the germline V gene are SGHAT and FQNNGV. CDR3 length: 16 amino acids. The CDR3: CANSLDRGENEETQYI. CDR3 nucleotide sequence: TGTGCCAACAGCCTCGACAGGGGGGAAAATGAAGAGACCCAGTACATC.

Comments on this clonotype: Relative to the germline gene, one junction end is altered; a read error may explain this. This chain joins TRBV7-9 and TRBJ2-3; the match to TRBD2 covers 7 bases. Germline values: CDR1 SEHNR, CDR2 FQNEAQ (reference sequence). CDR3 length: 16 amino acids. The CDR3: CASSPLAGASTDMQYF. CDR3 DNA: TGTGCCAGCAGCCCTCTCGCGGGAGCTAGCACAGATATGCAGTATTTT.

Notes on this clonotype: This may stem from a read error, because a much larger clone lies one nucleotide away. The CDR3 loop reads CASSYDQGTAYEQCF. CDR3 sequence (DNA): TGTGCCAGCAGTTACGATCAGGGGACCGCCTACGAGCAGTGCTTC. The chain uses TRBV6-2 or TRBV6-3 and TRBJ2-7; a weak D match, TRBD1 (6 bases). This CDR3 has 15 residues. Germline values: CDR1 MNHEY, CDR2 SVGEGT.